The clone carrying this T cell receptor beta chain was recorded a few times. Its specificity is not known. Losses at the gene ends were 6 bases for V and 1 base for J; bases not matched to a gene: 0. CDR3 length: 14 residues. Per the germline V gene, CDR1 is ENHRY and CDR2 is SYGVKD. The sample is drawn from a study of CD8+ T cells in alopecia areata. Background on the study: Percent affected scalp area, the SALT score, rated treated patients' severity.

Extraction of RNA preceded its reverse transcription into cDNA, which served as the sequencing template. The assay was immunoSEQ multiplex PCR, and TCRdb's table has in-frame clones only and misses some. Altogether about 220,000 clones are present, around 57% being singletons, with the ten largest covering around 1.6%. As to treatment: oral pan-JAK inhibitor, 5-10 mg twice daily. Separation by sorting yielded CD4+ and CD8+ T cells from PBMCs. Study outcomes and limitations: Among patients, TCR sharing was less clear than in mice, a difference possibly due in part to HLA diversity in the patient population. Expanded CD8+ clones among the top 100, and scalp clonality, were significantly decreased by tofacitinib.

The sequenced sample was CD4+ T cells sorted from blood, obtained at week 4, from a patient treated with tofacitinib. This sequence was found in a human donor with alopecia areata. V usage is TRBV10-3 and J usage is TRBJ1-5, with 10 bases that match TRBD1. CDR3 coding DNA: TGTGCCATCAGGGGACAGGGGAGCAATCAGCCCCAGCATTTT. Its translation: CAIRGQGSNQPQHF.